The entry that follows covers one T cell receptor (beta chain) sequence. Its specific antigen is unknown. Base qualities are not at hand, and no much larger clone is one base apart. Other DNA variants within this sample encode the same CDR3. Participants in the prospective study were aged about 18 to 95 years, lived in about two dozen United States geographic areas, and enrolled through a virtual design. Cohort assignment in the prospective study relied on participant-reported clinical history from a screening survey and a study questionnaire. In the prospective study, whole blood, serum and a nasopharyngeal or oropharyngeal swab were collected from each participant by mobile phlebotomists. Additional blood draws and questionnaires over an approximately two-month period could optionally be provided by prospective study participants. Blood samples from the prospective study were shipped frozen or at room temperature prior to DNA extraction.

This entry belongs to a study of blood T cell repertoires in COVID-19 (dated by TCRdb to 2020 to 2022). Broadly, across the study: The collaborator samples originated in the United States, Italy and Spain and spanned the acute and convalescent phases of COVID-19. The prospective study material was composed of cDNA or gDNA derived from T cells, B-cell-depleted T cells, or PBMCs. The dataset comprised deeply sampled blood TCRbeta repertoires from subjects exposed to, actively infected with, or recovered from COVID-19. The repertoires were released in a freely available public database intended as a resource for research on the immune response to SARS-CoV-2. Samples were obtained from the ongoing ImmuneRACE study (first 160 participants) and from 1,254 subjects provided by 6 global collaborators. Nearly every sample came with metadata listing a de-identified subject ID, COVID-19 status, age in years and sex. Where available, HLA class I and class II types were obtained from metadata supplied by the sample provider rather than from assay-based typing. Paper-wide results and their limitations: The amount of clinical and demographic metadata varied by source and participant and was provided uncurated.

V is cut by 5 bases and J by 5 bases, and the space between the germline ends is 10 bases. For CDR1 and CDR2, the germline V gene (reference sequence) lists MNHEY and SMNVEV. Reading from cysteine to phenylalanine, the CDR3 counts 13 amino acids. Solely the CDR3 DNA is kept, with 39 bases framed from the first base. TCRbeta CDR3 regions were amplified from genomic DNA by means of the immunoSEQ Assay, a bias-controlled multiplex PCR. Concerning the study's data processing: Nucleated cell counts per sample were estimated from amplification of reference gene primers within the assay. To quantify the absolute abundance of each unique TCRbeta CDR3 rearrangement, sequence reads were collapsed and filtered. For each sample, productive Simpson clonality was calculated by taking the square root of Simpson's diversity index across productive rearrangements. TCRdb stores this immuneACCESS table with in-frame sequences only. Part of the clones is absent; in the studies checked, under half of the shortfall reflects unresolved V genes, and no reason is known for the rest. From that table come the V and J calls and clone size; the DNA was used to work out D and trimming. In all, the sample holds 290,000 or so clones, and around 91% of those were seen once. Around 4.4% of the sample comes from the top ten.

The rearranged chain carries TRBV27 and TRBJ1-5; the D gene is possibly TRBD1, with 6 bases matching. The clonotype comes from a woman aged 18-35 years with acute COVID-19. The sample taken for sequencing was PBMCs or T cells enriched from blood (not recorded which). The encoded CDR3 is CASSGGGHQPQHF. In nucleotide form, the sequence is TGTGCCAGCAGTGGGGGCGGACATCAGCCCCAGCATTTT.